These 10 T cell receptor beta chains originate from one sample sequenced in a study of blood T cell repertoires in COVID-19. Sequenced by immunoSEQ multiplex PCR; TCRdb stores in-frame clones only, minus some. The table includes around 300,000 clones, more than 85% detected once. The sequencing input was peripheral blood. These receptors were collected from a woman aged 25 to 39 with COVID-19, enrolled during active disease.

This clone was recorded many times. The V gene is TRBV27, the J gene TRBJ1-2, with 8 bases identical to TRBD1. CDR1 and CDR2 from the germline V gene are MNHEY and SMNVEV (reference sequence). The CDR3 consists of 16 residues. J lost 2 bases, V lost 4 bases, and 9 bases had no gene match. The CDR3 is CASSSDGQGRNYGYTF. CDR3 in DNA: TGTGCCAGCAGTTCCGATGGACAGGGTCGGAACTATGGCTACACCTTC.

The chain links TRBV2 to TRBJ2-1, with TRBD2 matching 11 bases. J lost 3 bases, V lost 6 bases, and 4 bases had no gene match. Looked up from germline, CDR1 is SNHLY and CDR2 is FYNNEI. The CDR3 has 15 residues. CDR3 region: CASRGGLADYNEQFF. The CDR3 DNA is TGTGCCAGCAGGGGGGGACTAGCGGACTACAATGAGCAGTTCTTC.

The chain is built from TRBV27 and TRBJ1-4; D not certain. Germline loops: CDR1 MNHEY, CDR2 SMNVEV (reference sequence). The CDR3 runs to 15 residues. Trimming removed 3 bases at V and 1 base at J, with 9 bases between. In nucleotides, the CDR3 is TGTGCCAGCAGTTTTTCGGCGGGAACTAATGAAAAACTGTTTTTT. Residues: CASSFSAGTNEKLFF. Full variable domain (outside the CDR3, taken from reference TRBV27 and TRBJ1-4): EAQVTQNPRYLITVTGKKLTVTCSQNMNHEYMSWYRQDPGLGLRQIYYSMNVEVTDKGDVPEGYKVSRKEKRNFPLILESPSPNQTSLYFCASSFSAGTNEKLFFGSGTQLSVL.

In its sample, this clone was seen once. The chain couples TRBV29-1 to TRBJ1-1, with D possibly matching TRBD1 (6 bases). The germline CDR1 and CDR2 sequences are SQVTM and ANQGSEA. The CDR3 runs 11 residues. CDR3 coding DNA: TGCCAGGCAGGGGAGAACACTGAAGCTTTCTTT. Translating gives CQAGENTEAFF.

The V call is TRBV5-1, the J call TRBJ1-3; 8 bases map to TRBD1. V was pared by 0 bases and J by 4 bases, with 6 bases of the junction left unmatched. Germline V gene data show CDR1 as SGHRS and CDR2 as YFSETQ. The CDR3 totals 16 residues. The CDR3 loop is CASSLETGGGGNTIYF. The CDR3, as DNA: TGCGCCAGCAGCTTGGAAACAGGGGGAGGCGGAAACACCATATATTTT.

This chain uses TRBV24-1 with TRBJ2-3; TRBD1 matches 10 bases. Germline V gene data show CDR1 as KGHDR and CDR2 as SFDVKD. Unmatched junction bases numbered 2, after V lost 5 bases and J lost 4 bases. This CDR3 has 14 residues. The CDR3 loop reads CATSAGQGADTQYF. CDR3 sequence (DNA): TGTGCCACCAGTGCAGGACAGGGGGCAGATACGCAGTATTTT.

V is TRBV6-5 and J is TRBJ1-1; D is perhaps TRBD1 (5 bases). CDR3 length: 12 amino acids. The germline CDR1 and CDR2 sequences are MNHEY and SVGAGI. Between the trimmed V and J ends, which lost 6 bases and 8 bases, there was a span of 13 bases. The CDR3 region is CASRVRRTEAFF. The CDR3 DNA reads as TGTGCCAGCAGGGTTCGCAGGACAGAAGCTTTCTTT.

The chain carries TRBV5-1 and TRBJ2-1; 10 bases line up with TRBD2. Losses at the gene ends were 0 bases for V and 5 bases for J; bases not matched to a gene: 8. The CDR3 covers 17 residues. In germline, CDR1 is SGHRS, CDR2 YFSETQ. The CDR3 bases are TGCGCCAGCAGCTTGGAGCCCTCTAGCGGGAGAAACAATGAGCAGTTCTTC. This translates into CASSLEPSSGRNNEQFF.

V and J are TRBV11-3 and TRBJ2-1; D call uncertain. Germline CDR1 and CDR2: SGHNT and YENEEA. V lost 5 bases and J lost 0, with 8 bases in between. There are 14 residues in the CDR3. The CDR3 coding sequence is TGTGCCAGCAGCCCACGGAGCTCCTACAATGAGCAGTTCTTC. Translating it yields CASSPRSSYNEQFF.

This clone showed up just once. The chain combines TRBV5-1 with TRBJ1-1; 11 nucleotides agree with TRBD1. The length of the CDR3 is 19 residues. From germline, CDR1 is SGHRS and CDR2 YFSETQ. V gave up 5 bases and J gave up 1 base; unmatched junction bases: 16. CDR3 residues: CASRRTGTGGTSSNTEAFF. The CDR3 region has the DNA TGCGCCAGCAGGCGCACCGGGACAGGGGGAACTAGTTCGAACACTGAAGCTTTCTTT.